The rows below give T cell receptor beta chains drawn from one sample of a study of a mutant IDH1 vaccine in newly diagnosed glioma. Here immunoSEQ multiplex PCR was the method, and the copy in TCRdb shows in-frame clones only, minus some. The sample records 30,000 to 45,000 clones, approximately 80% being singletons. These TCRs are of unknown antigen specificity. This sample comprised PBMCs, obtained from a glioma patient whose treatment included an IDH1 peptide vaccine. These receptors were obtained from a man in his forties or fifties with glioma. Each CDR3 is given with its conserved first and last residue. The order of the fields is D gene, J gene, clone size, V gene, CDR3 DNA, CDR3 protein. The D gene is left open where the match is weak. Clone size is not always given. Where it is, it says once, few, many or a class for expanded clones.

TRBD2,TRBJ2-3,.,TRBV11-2,TGTGCCAGCAGCTCGTCGGGGGGGTACACAGATACGCAGTATTTT,CASSSSGGYTDTQYF
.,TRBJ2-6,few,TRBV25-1,TGTGCCAGCAGTGAACCGGGGGCCAACGTCCTGACTTTC,CASSEPGANVLTF
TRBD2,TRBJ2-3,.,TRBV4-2,TGTGCCAGCAGCCAAGAAGCGGGAATACGCACAGATACGCAGTATTTT,CASSQEAGIRTDTQYF
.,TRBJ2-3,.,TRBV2,TGTGCCAGCAGTGAAGAACAGGGCCCCACGGTTACGCAGTATTTT,CASSEEQGPTVTQYF
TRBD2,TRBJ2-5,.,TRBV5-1,TGCGCCAGCAGCTTGGAACGGGGGGGGGCAGGAGAGACCCAGTACTTC,CASSLERGGAGETQYF
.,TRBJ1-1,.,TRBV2,TGTGCCAGCAGCCGCCACGACGGGATGAACACTGAAGCTTTCTTT,CASSRHDGMNTEAFF
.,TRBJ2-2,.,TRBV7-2,TGTGCCAGCAGCTTACCTACCGTTTTCACCGGGGAGCTGTTTTTT,CASSLPTVFTGELFF
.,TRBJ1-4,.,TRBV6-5,TGTGCCAGCAGTCCCCGGGACAACTCAAATGAAAAACTGTTTTTT,CASSPRDNSNEKLFF
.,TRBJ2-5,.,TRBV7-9,TGTGCCAGCAGCTTAGTCGGCAGGCTAGAGACCCAGTACTTC,CASSLVGRLETQYF
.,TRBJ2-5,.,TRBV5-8,TGTGCCAGCAGCTTGGGAGGCGGGGATAAGTTGGAGACCCAGTACTTC,CASSLGGGDKLETQYF
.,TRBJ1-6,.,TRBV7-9,TGTGCCAGCAGCCTTAGGGGGAGCAATTCACCCCTCCACTTT,CASSLRGSNSPLHF
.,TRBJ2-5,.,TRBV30,TGTGCCTGGAGGGGACTTCGGGTCGAACAAGAGACCCAGTACTTC,CAWRGLRVEQETQYF
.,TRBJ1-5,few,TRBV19,TGTGCCAGTAGTGCGGGTTGGGAGCCCCAGCATTTT,CASSAGWEPQHF
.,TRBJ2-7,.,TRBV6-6,TGTGCCAGCAGTTACAAGGAGGGCCCCTACGAGCAGTACTTC,CASSYKEGPYEQYF
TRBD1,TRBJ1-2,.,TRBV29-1,TGCAGCGTTTGGCAGGGGGACTATGGCTACACCTTC,CSVWQGDYGYTF
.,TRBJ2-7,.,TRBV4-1,TGCGCCAGCAGCCAAGTTTCTGCCGGGGGCTACGGAGAGCAGTACTTC,CASSQVSAGGYGEQYF
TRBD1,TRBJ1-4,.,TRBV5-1,TGCGCCAGCAGCTTGCGGGGACAGGGTGAAAAACTGTTTTTT,CASSLRGQGEKLFF
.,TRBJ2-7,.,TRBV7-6,TGTGCCAGCAGCTTAGCTGGGAGCTCCTACGAGCAGTACTTC,CASSLAGSSYEQYF
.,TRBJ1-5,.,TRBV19,TGTGCCAGTAGTATAGCTGGGACTCAGCCCCAGCATTTT,CASSIAGTQPQHF
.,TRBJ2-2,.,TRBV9,TGTGCCAGCAGCGCCCCGGGGCGGGGAAGCTTCGCCGGGGAGCTGTTTTTT,CASSAPGRGSFAGELFF
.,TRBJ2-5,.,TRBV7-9,TGTGCCAGCAGCCCCCGAGCCCCTTGGACCCAGTACTTC,CASSPRAPWTQYF
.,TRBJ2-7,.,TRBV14,TGTGCCAGCAGCCTCAAGACAGGAGCTTTCTACGAGCAGTACTTC,CASSLKTGAFYEQYF
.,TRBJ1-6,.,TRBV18,TGTGCCAGCTCAGAAATTAATTCACCCCTCCACTTT,CASSEINSPLHF
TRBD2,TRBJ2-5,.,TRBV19,TGTGCCAGTAGCCGAAAACCGGGACTAAAAGAGACCCAGTACTTC,CASSRKPGLKETQYF
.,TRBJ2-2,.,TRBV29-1,TGCAGCGTTGGGGAAGCATTGAACACCGGGGAGCTGTTTTTT,CSVGEALNTGELFF
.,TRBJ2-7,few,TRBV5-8,TGTGCCAGCAGCAGGGTCAACGAGCAGTACTTC,CASSRVNEQYF
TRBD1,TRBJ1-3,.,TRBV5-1,TGCGCCAGCAGCCTAGGACAGGCTGGAAACACCATATATTTT,CASSLGQAGNTIYF
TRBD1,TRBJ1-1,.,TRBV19,TGTGCCAGTAGTTTCCAGGGGGCCGCTGAAGCTTTCTTT,CASSFQGAAEAFF
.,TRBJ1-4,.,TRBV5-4,TGTGCCAGCAGCTTGCTGGGGGCTAATGAAAAACTGTTTTTT,CASSLLGANEKLFF
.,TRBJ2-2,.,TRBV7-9,TGTGCCAGCAGCCTGGAGGGAACAGGGAACACCGGGGAGCTGTTTTTT,CASSLEGTGNTGELFF
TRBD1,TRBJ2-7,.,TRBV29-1,TGCAGCGTGGCGGGACAGGGGGTTTACGAGCAGTACTTC,CSVAGQGVYEQYF
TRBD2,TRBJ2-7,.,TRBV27,TGTGCCAGCAGTTCCCTGGGACTAGCGGGGGACCCAGGCGAGCAGTACTTC,CASSSLGLAGDPGEQYF
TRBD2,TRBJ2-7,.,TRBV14,TGTGCCAGCAGCAAGGGACTACTTTCCTACGAGCAGTACTTC,CASSKGLLSYEQYF
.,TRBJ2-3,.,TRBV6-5,TGTGCCAGCAGTAGATCGGGGGATACGCAGTATTTT,CASSRSGDTQYF
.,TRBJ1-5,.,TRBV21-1,TGTGCCAGCAGCCCCGAATGCCGGGACAGGGAGGCTGGTCAGCCCCAGCATTTT,CASSPECRDREAGQPQHF
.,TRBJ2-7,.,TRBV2,TGTGCCAGCAGTCGGGACGGGGGCTACGAGCAGTACTTC,CASSRDGGYEQYF
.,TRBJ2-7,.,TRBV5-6,TGTGCCAGCAGCTTTAGCTCCTACGAGCAGTACTTC,CASSFSSYEQYF
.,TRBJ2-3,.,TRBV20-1,TGCAGTGCGCTTGGACTTGGCACGCAGTATTTT,CSALGLGTQYF
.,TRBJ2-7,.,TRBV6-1,TGTGCCAGCAGTCACGGGACCTCAATTTCCTACGAGCAGTACTTC,CASSHGTSISYEQYF
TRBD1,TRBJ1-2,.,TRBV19,TGTGCCAGTAGTATAGGACAGGGGCGGTTTCGCTATGGCTACACCTTC,CASSIGQGRFRYGYTF
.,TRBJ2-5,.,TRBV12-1,TGTGCCAGCAGCTCGATGGGTGTTAGGGTGAAAGAGACCCAGTACTTC,CASSSMGVRVKETQYF
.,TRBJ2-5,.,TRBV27,TGTGCCAGCAGTTTATTCGCGGGGTACCAAGAGACCCAGTACTTC,CASSLFAGYQETQYF
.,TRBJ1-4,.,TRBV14,TGTGCCAGCAGCCAAGATTCGTGGCAGGCTAATGAAAAACTGTTTTTT,CASSQDSWQANEKLFF
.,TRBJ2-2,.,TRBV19,TGTGCCAGTAGTATCCGTGCCGGGGAGCTGTTTTTT,CASSIRAGELFF
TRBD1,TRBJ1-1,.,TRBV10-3,TGTGCCATCAGAGGGGACAGCCGGGCTTTCTTT,CAIRGDSRAFF
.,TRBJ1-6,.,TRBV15,TGTGCCACCAGCAGAGTCTCCCTGTCACCCCTCCACTTT,CATSRVSLSPLHF
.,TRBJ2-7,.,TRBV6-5,TGTGCCAGCAGTTACTCAAGGACAGTACCGTACGAGCAGTACTTC,CASSYSRTVPYEQYF
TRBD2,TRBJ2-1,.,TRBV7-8,TGTGCCAGCAGCTTGTGGACTAGCGGGGCAAATGAGCAGTTCTTC,CASSLWTSGANEQFF
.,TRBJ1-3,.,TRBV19,TGTGCCAGTAGTGAGCAGCATGGAAACACCATATATTTT,CASSEQHGNTIYF
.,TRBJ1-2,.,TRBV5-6,TGTGCCAGCAGCGGGGACCACGGCTATGGCTACACCTTC,CASSGDHGYGYTF
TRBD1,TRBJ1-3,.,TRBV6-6,TGTGCCAGCAGTTACTCCGGGACAGGGGGTGGAAACACCATATATTTT,CASSYSGTGGGNTIYF
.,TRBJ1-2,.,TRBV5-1,TGCGCCAGCAGCTTGGCCGGGGGTTGGGATGGCTACACCTTC,CASSLAGGWDGYTF